This TCR beta chain emerged from a study of blood T cell repertoires in COVID-19. Study-wide background: COVID-19 samples, acute and convalescent, were from the United States, Italy and Spain. Nucleic acid was either cDNA or gDNA, and it came from T cells, B-cell-depleted T cells, or PBMCs.

Per the authors' pipeline: Cell counts per sample came from amplifying reference gene primers. Assay: immunoSEQ multiplex PCR; the TCRdb copy retains only in-frame clones and omits some. The V and J calls and the clone size are those of that table, but D and trimming were determined from the DNA. The top ten clones hold roughly 2.1% of a sample with 160,000 or so clones, approximately 90% of them seen once. The sequenced sample consisted of peripheral blood. The sequence was obtained from a man younger than 30 with acute or convalescent COVID-19.

DNA of the CDR3: TGTGCCAGCAGTTACGACAGCTCGAATCAGCCCCAGCATTTT. Protein: CASSYDSSNQPQHF. The V gene is TRBV6-5, the J gene TRBJ1-5; a weak D match, TRBD1 (5 bases). Germline CDR1 reads MNHEY; CDR2 reads SVGAGI. This CDR3 has 14 residues. Deletions cut 2 bases from V and 4 bases from J, with 9 bases between.